This T cell receptor beta chain was recovered during a study of T-cell memory formation after mild COVID-19. TCRdb processed the 5' RACE reads anew with MiXCR; each CDR3 protein has one entry. The data contain a few hundred thousand distinct CDR3 sequences, more than 15% of them singletons. Trimming took off 4 bases at V and 6 bases at J, with 12 bases between the two ends. Germline V gene lookup returns CDR1 SGHTA and CDR2 FQGNSA. This CDR3 is built from 14 residues. This clonotype has a handful of counts. The material sequenced was PBMCs or a T cell subset sorted from them (not recorded which). The chain joins TRBV7-2 to TRBJ2-2, with a weak D call TRBD2 (5 bases). The sequence derives from a man younger than 35 who had mild COVID-19 (a few samples of this study predate the infection). Cell type and time point are not known. This CDR3 reads CASSSGRGPGELFF. CDR3 bases: TGTGCCAGCAGCTCGGGCCGGGGTCCCGGGGAGCTGTTTTTT.